The rows below give T cell receptor beta chains drawn from one sample of a study of blood T cell repertoires in COVID-19. Clones were read by immunoSEQ multiplex PCR, and TCRdb kept only the in-frame ones, dropping some. The sample carries roughly 240,000 clones, 75% to 90% recorded once. Sequencing input: PBMCs or T cells enriched from blood (not recorded which). These receptors were obtained from a man aged 50 to 60 who had been exposed to COVID-19. Each CDR3 is given with its conserved first and last residue. A D gene is named only where the DNA matches it firmly. Expanded clones are given a class, and other clones once, few, many or no size at all.

D gene: .; clone size: .; J gene: TRBJ1-4; V gene: TRBV12-3/TRBV12-4; CDR3 length: 12; CDR3 DNA: TGTGCCAGCAGCCTGGCGGGTCATCGACTGTTTTTT; CDR3 protein: CASSLAGHRLFF
D gene: .; clone size: .; J gene: TRBJ1-4; V gene: TRBV7-9; CDR3 length: 12; CDR3 DNA: TGTGCCAGCAGCTTCCATTCCGAAAAACTGTTTTTT; CDR3 protein: CASSFHSEKLFF
D gene: TRBD1; clone size: .; J gene: TRBJ2-1; V gene: TRBV5-4; CDR3 length: 15; CDR3 DNA: TGTGCCAGCAGCTTGGGCGGGACAGGCTACAATGAGCAGTTCTTC; CDR3 protein: CASSLGGTGYNEQFF
D gene: .; clone size: once; J gene: TRBJ1-1; V gene: TRBV12-5; CDR3 length: 15; CDR3 DNA: TGTGCTAGTGGGACGCGACCGACAGTGAACACTGAAGCTTTCTTT; CDR3 protein: CASGTRPTVNTEAFF
D gene: TRBD1; clone size: .; J gene: TRBJ2-1; V gene: TRBV30; CDR3 length: 13; CDR3 DNA: TGTGCCTGGAGAGGACAGGGTACGAATGAGCAGTTCTTC; CDR3 protein: CAWRGQGTNEQFF
D gene: TRBD1; clone size: .; J gene: TRBJ1-2; V gene: TRBV3-1/TRBV3-2; CDR3 length: 17; CDR3 DNA: TGTGCCAGCAGCAAGCAAGGGGGCGCGAAGTCTAACTATGGCTACACCTTC; CDR3 protein: CASSKQGGAKSNYGYTF
D gene: TRBD1; clone size: .; J gene: TRBJ1-3; V gene: TRBV19; CDR3 length: 14; CDR3 DNA: TGTGCCACCCCACCGGGACAGGATCAGTACACCATATATTTT; CDR3 protein: CATPPGQDQYTIYF
D gene: .; clone size: .; J gene: TRBJ2-1; V gene: TRBV5-6; CDR3 length: 16; CDR3 DNA: TGTGCCAGCAGCTCAGTTAGGGGGACCACCTACAATGAGCAGTTCTTC; CDR3 protein: CASSSVRGTTYNEQFF
D gene: TRBD1; clone size: .; J gene: TRBJ1-3; V gene: TRBV11-2; CDR3 length: 14; CDR3 DNA: TGTGCCAGCTCTACAGGGGTTTTCGGAAACACCATATATTTT; CDR3 protein: CASSTGVFGNTIYF
D gene: .; clone size: .; J gene: TRBJ2-1; V gene: TRBV5-1; CDR3 length: 17; CDR3 DNA: TGCGCCAGCAGCTCGAGTGTACAGGAATACAACTACAATGAGCAGTTCTTC; CDR3 protein: CASSSSVQEYNYNEQFF
D gene: TRBD2; clone size: .; J gene: TRBJ2-3; V gene: TRBV12-3/TRBV12-4; CDR3 length: 13; CDR3 DNA: TGTGCCAGCAGTCTGGGGCGGGAGGATACGCAGTATTTT; CDR3 protein: CASSLGREDTQYF
D gene: .; clone size: .; J gene: TRBJ1-3; V gene: TRBV14; CDR3 length: 18; CDR3 DNA: TGTGCCAGCAGCCAAGATCCCGGAAGAGCGAGCTCTGGAAACACCATATATTTT; CDR3 protein: CASSQDPGRASSGNTIYF
D gene: .; clone size: .; J gene: TRBJ2-1; V gene: TRBV27; CDR3 length: 12; CDR3 DNA: TGTGCCAGCAGTACAGCCTACAATGAGCAGTTCTTC; CDR3 protein: CASSTAYNEQFF
D gene: .; clone size: .; J gene: TRBJ1-2; V gene: TRBV2; CDR3 length: 13; CDR3 DNA: TGTGCCAGCAGGACAACAGGGAACTATGGCTACACCTTC; CDR3 protein: CASRTTGNYGYTF
D gene: .; clone size: .; J gene: TRBJ1-6; V gene: TRBV14; CDR3 length: 13; CDR3 DNA: TGTGCCAGCAACATGATCAGGAATTCACCCCTCCACTTT; CDR3 protein: CASNMIRNSPLHF
D gene: .; clone size: .; J gene: TRBJ1-3; V gene: TRBV30; CDR3 length: 13; CDR3 DNA: TGTGCCTGGAGTGGGCCAGGGAGAAACACCATATATTTT; CDR3 protein: CAWSGPGRNTIYF
D gene: TRBD2; clone size: .; J gene: TRBJ2-1; V gene: TRBV18; CDR3 length: 15; CDR3 DNA: TGTGCCAGCTCACCAGGACTAGCGGGAAACAATGAGCAGTTCTTC; CDR3 protein: CASSPGLAGNNEQFF
D gene: TRBD1; clone size: .; J gene: TRBJ1-2; V gene: TRBV28; CDR3 length: 15; CDR3 DNA: TGTGCCAGCACCCTGCGACAGGGGATTGACTATGGCTACACCTTC; CDR3 protein: CASTLRQGIDYGYTF
D gene: .; clone size: .; J gene: TRBJ1-1; V gene: TRBV7-2; CDR3 length: 13; CDR3 DNA: TGTGCCAGCAGCTTAGGTGTAGCCACTGAAGCTTTCTTT; CDR3 protein: CASSLGVATEAFF
D gene: TRBD1; clone size: few; J gene: TRBJ1-2; V gene: TRBV5-1; CDR3 length: 14; CDR3 DNA: TGCGCCAGCAGGGAGCAGGGGGCTAACTATGGCTACACCTTC; CDR3 protein: CASREQGANYGYTF
D gene: .; clone size: .; J gene: TRBJ2-1; V gene: TRBV5-1; CDR3 length: 14; CDR3 DNA: TGCGCCAGCAGCTTGGCTAGCGCCGACAATGAGCAGTTCTTC; CDR3 protein: CASSLASADNEQFF
D gene: .; clone size: .; J gene: TRBJ1-4; V gene: TRBV5-5; CDR3 length: 14; CDR3 DNA: TGTGCCAGCAGCTTGGAAGGGGGTAGGGAAAAACTGTTTTTT; CDR3 protein: CASSLEGGREKLFF
D gene: TRBD1; clone size: once; J gene: TRBJ2-2; V gene: TRBV5-1; CDR3 length: 17; CDR3 DNA: TGCGCCAGCAGCGCAACGGGACAGGGGGCGAAGACCGGGGAGCTGTTTTTT; CDR3 protein: CASSATGQGAKTGELFF
D gene: TRBD1; clone size: .; J gene: TRBJ1-1; V gene: TRBV20-1; CDR3 length: 11; CDR3 DNA: TGCAGTGCTAGGACAGGGGGATTAGCTTTCTTT; CDR3 protein: CSARTGGLAFF
D gene: .; clone size: .; J gene: TRBJ2-7; V gene: TRBV7-9; CDR3 length: 11; CDR3 DNA: TGTGCCAGCAGCTTGAGGCTCGAGCAGTACTTC; CDR3 protein: CASSLRLEQYF
D gene: .; clone size: .; J gene: TRBJ1-3; V gene: TRBV30; CDR3 length: 13; CDR3 DNA: TGTGCCTGGAGTGTGAACAGTCGAAACACCATATATTTT; CDR3 protein: CAWSVNSRNTIYF
D gene: .; clone size: .; J gene: TRBJ1-1; V gene: TRBV6-5; CDR3 length: 13; CDR3 DNA: TGTGCCAGCAGTTACCTGAGGAGCACTGAAGCTTTCTTT; CDR3 protein: CASSYLRSTEAFF
D gene: .; clone size: .; J gene: TRBJ1-5; V gene: TRBV19; CDR3 length: 15; CDR3 DNA: TGTGCCAGTTCGCCCGGGGTGTTGGTCAATCAGCCCCAGCATTTT; CDR3 protein: CASSPGVLVNQPQHF
D gene: TRBD1; clone size: .; J gene: TRBJ1-5; V gene: TRBV6-5; CDR3 length: 15; CDR3 DNA: TGTGCCAGCAGAGTACAGGGACAGGGCAATCAGCCCCAGCATTTT; CDR3 protein: CASRVQGQGNQPQHF
D gene: .; clone size: .; J gene: TRBJ1-5; V gene: TRBV18; CDR3 length: 13; CDR3 DNA: TGTGCCAGCTCACCGGCAGGGGATCAGCCCCAGCATTTT; CDR3 protein: CASSPAGDQPQHF
D gene: .; clone size: .; J gene: TRBJ2-6; V gene: TRBV10-3; CDR3 length: 16; CDR3 DNA: TGTGCCATCAGTGAGTCGGTAGGGGCTGGGGCCAACGTCCTGACTTTC; CDR3 protein: CAISESVGAGANVLTF
D gene: .; clone size: .; J gene: TRBJ2-5; V gene: TRBV20-1; CDR3 length: 12; CDR3 DNA: TGCAGTGCTAGTGAGGGGGGAGAGACCCAGTACTTC; CDR3 protein: CSASEGGETQYF
D gene: TRBD1; clone size: .; J gene: TRBJ1-4; V gene: TRBV5-1; CDR3 length: 16; CDR3 DNA: TGCGCCAGCAGCTATGGACAGGGGGACTTATATGAAAAACTGTTTTTT; CDR3 protein: CASSYGQGDLYEKLFF
D gene: .; clone size: .; J gene: TRBJ1-1; V gene: TRBV13; CDR3 length: 17; CDR3 DNA: TGTGCCAGCAGCTTAGGCCTAGTCCATAGCATGAACACTGAAGCTTTCTTT; CDR3 protein: CASSLGLVHSMNTEAFF
D gene: .; clone size: .; J gene: TRBJ2-3; V gene: TRBV24-1; CDR3 length: 16; CDR3 DNA: TGTGCCACCAGTGATACGAGCGTATTACCCACAGATACGCAGTATTTT; CDR3 protein: CATSDTSVLPTDTQYF
D gene: TRBD1; clone size: few; J gene: TRBJ2-5; V gene: TRBV7-2; CDR3 length: 14; CDR3 DNA: TGTGCCAGCAGCATAGGGGGCCTCTCAAAGACCCAGTACTTC; CDR3 protein: CASSIGGLSKTQYF
D gene: TRBD1; clone size: .; J gene: TRBJ2-2; V gene: TRBV19; CDR3 length: 16; CDR3 DNA: TGTGCCAGTAGTATAAACAGGGGTGGGAACACCGGGGAGCTGTTTTTT; CDR3 protein: CASSINRGGNTGELFF
D gene: TRBD1; clone size: few; J gene: TRBJ2-7; V gene: TRBV28; CDR3 length: 11; CDR3 DNA: TGTGCCAGCAGTTCTCGGGACAGGGAGGACTTC; CDR3 protein: CASSSRDREDF
D gene: .; clone size: .; J gene: TRBJ1-2; V gene: TRBV2; CDR3 length: 15; CDR3 DNA: TGTGCCAGCAGTGTTTCGGTGGGCCCGACCTACGGCTACACCTTC; CDR3 protein: CASSVSVGPTYGYTF